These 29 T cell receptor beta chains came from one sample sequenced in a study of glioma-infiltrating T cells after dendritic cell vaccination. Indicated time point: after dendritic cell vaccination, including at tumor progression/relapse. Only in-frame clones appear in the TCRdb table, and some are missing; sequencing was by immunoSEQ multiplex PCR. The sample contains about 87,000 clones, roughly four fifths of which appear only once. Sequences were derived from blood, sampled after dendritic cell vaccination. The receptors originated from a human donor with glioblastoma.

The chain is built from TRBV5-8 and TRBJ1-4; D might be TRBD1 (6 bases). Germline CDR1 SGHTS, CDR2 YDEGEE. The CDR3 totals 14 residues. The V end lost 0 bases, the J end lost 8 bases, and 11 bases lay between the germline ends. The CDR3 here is CASSLAGAQEKLFF. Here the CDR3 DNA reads TGTGCCAGCAGCTTGGCAGGGGCCCAAGAAAAACTGTTTTTT.

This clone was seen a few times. CDR3 region: CASSVFGTGNNEKLFF. CDR3 DNA sequence: TGTGCCAGCAGCGTCTTCGGCACAGGAAATAATGAAAAACTGTTTTTT. This chain connects TRBV9 to TRBJ1-4; D possibly corresponds to TRBD1 (5 bases). The V and J ends lost 2 bases and 4 bases respectively, with 15 bases between them. This CDR3 is 16 amino acids long. Germline V gene sequence: CDR1 SGDLS, CDR2 YYNGEE. The full variable domain, with the rest looked up from reference TRBV9 and TRBJ1-4, is DSGVTQTPKHLITATGQRVTLRCSPRSGDLSVYWYQQSLDQGLQFLIQYYNGEERAKGNILERFSAQQFPDLHSELNLSSLELGDSALYFCASSVFGTGNNEKLFFGSGTQLSVL.

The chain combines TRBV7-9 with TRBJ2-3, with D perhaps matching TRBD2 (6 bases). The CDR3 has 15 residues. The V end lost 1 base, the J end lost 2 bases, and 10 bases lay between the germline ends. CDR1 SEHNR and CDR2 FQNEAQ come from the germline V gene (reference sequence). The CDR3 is CASSLGGAYTDTQYF. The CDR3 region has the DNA TGTGCCAGCAGCTTAGGCGGGGCCTACACAGATACGCAGTATTTT.

The CDR3 region is CASRQARQGTASPLHF. The CDR3, as DNA: TGTGCCAGCAGACAGGCCAGACAGGGAACGGCATCACCCCTCCACTTT. The genes are TRBV5-6 and TRBJ1-6; 7 bases are a match to TRBD1. The CDR3 totals 16 residues. The germline CDR1 and CDR2 sequences are SGHDT and YYEEEE. Losses at the gene ends were 5 bases for V and 10 bases for J; bases not matched to a gene: 15.

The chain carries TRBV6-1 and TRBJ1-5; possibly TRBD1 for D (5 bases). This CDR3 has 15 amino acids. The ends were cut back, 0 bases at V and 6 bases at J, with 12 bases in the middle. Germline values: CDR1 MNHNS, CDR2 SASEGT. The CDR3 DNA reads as TGTGCCAGCAGTGAAGCCTGGGCCGGGGGTCAGCCCCAGCATTTT. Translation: CASSEAWAGGQPQHF.

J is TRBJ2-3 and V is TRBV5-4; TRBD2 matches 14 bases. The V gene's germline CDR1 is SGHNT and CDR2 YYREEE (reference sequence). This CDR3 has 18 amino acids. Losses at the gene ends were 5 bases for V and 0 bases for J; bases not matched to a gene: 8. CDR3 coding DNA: TGTGCCAGCAGACTGGGACTAGCGGGAGACCCTAGCACAGATACGCAGTATTTT. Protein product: CASRLGLAGDPSTDTQYF.

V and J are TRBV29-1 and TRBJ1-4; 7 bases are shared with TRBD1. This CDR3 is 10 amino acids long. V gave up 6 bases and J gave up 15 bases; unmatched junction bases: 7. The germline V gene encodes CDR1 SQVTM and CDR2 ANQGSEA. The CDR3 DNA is TGCAGCGTAGGGACAGAAGAGATGTTTTTT. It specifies CSVGTEEMFF. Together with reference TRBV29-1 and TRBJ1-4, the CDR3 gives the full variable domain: SAVISQKPSRDICQRGTSLTIQCQVDSQVTMMFWYRQQPGQSLTLIATANQGSEATYESGFVIDKFPISRPNLTFSTLTVSNMSPEDSSIYLCSVGTEEMFFGSGTQLSVL.

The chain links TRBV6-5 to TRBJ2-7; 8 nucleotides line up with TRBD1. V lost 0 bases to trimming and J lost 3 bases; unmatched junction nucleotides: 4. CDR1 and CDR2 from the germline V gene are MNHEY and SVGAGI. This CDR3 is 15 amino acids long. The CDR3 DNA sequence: TGTGCCAGCAGTTACTCATGGACAGGGAGCTACGAGCAGTACTTC. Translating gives CASSYSWTGSYEQYF.

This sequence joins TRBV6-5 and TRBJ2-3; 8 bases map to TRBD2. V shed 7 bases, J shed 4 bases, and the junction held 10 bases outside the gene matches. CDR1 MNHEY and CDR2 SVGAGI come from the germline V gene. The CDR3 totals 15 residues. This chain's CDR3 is CASTPPGLDADTQYF. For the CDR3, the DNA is TGTGCCAGCACCCCACCGGGACTAGACGCAGATACGCAGTATTTT.

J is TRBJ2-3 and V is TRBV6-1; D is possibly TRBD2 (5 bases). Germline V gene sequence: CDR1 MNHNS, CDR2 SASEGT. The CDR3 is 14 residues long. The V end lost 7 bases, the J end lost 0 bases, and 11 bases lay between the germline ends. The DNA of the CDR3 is TGTGCCAGCATCCGGACTTACAGCACAGATACGCAGTATTTT. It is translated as CASIRTYSTDTQYF.

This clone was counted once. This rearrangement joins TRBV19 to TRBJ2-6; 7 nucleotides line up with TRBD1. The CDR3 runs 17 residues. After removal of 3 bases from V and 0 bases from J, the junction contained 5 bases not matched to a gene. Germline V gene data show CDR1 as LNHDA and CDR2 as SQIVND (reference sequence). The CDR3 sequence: CASSMPGQDSGANVLTF. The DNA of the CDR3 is TGTGCCAGTAGTATGCCCGGACAGGACTCTGGGGCCAACGTCCTGACTTTC.

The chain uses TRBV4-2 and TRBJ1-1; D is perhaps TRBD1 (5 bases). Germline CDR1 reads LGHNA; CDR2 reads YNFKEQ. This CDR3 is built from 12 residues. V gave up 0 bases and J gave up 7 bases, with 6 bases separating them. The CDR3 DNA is TGTGCCAGCAGCCAAGACAGGGATGAAGCTTTCTTT. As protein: CASSQDRDEAFF.

The CDR3 here is CASSRRTSAEQYF. In nucleotides, the CDR3 is TGCGCCAGCAGCCGCCGGACTAGCGCCGAGCAGTACTTC. The gene calls are TRBV4-3 and TRBJ2-7; 9 nucleotides align to TRBD2. Germline loops: CDR1 LGHNA, CDR2 YSLEER. After removal of 4 bases from V and 6 bases from J, the junction contained 4 bases not matched to a gene. The CDR3 spans 13 residues.

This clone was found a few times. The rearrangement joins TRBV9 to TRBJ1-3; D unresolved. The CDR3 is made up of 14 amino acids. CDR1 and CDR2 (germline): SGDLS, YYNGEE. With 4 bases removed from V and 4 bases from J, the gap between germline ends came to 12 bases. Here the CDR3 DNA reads TGTGCCAGCAGCCCCCGCACCGGGGGAAACACCATATATTTT. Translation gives CASSPRTGGNTIYF.

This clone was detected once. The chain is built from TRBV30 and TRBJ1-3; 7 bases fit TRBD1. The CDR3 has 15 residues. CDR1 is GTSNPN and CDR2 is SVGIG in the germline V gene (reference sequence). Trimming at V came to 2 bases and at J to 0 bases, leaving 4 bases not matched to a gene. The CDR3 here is CAWSLGGISGNTIYF. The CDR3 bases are TGTGCCTGGAGTTTAGGGGGCATCTCTGGAAACACCATATATTTT. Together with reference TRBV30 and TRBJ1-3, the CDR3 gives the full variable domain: SQTIHQWPATLVQPVGSPLSLECTVEGTSNPNLYWYRQAAGRGLQLLFYSVGIGQISSEVPQNLSASRPQDRQFILSSKKLLLSDSGFYLCAWSLGGISGNTIYFGEGSWLTVV.

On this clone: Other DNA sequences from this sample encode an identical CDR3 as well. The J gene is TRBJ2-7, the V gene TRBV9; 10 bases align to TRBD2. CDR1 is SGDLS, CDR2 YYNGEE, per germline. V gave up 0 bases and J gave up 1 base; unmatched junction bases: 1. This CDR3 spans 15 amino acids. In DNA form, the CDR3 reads TGTGCCAGCAGCGTAGCAGCGGGGGGGTCCTACGAGCAGTACTTC. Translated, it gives CASSVAAGGSYEQYF.

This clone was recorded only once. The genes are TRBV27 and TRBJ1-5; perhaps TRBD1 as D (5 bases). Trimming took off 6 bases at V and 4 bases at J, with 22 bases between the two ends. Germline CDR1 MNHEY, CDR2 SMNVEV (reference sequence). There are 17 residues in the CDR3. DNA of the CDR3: TGTGCCAGCAGCCACTCATGGGGGAGGGGTCCAAATCAGCCCCAGCATTTT. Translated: CASSHSWGRGPNQPQHF.

CDR3 loop: CAWSVGVDSSPLHF. CDR3 sequence (DNA): TGTGCCTGGAGTGTAGGGGTAGACAGTTCACCCCTCCACTTT. This chain connects TRBV30 to TRBJ1-6; tentatively, D is TRBD1 (5 bases). Trimming shortened V by 0 bases and J by 9 bases, and 12 bases separated the two germline ends. CDR1 is GTSNPN and CDR2 is SVGIG in the germline V gene (reference sequence). This CDR3 is 14 amino acids long. Looking up the rest from reference TRBV30 and TRBJ1-6 gives the full variable domain: SQTIHQWPATLVQPVGSPLSLECTVEGTSNPNLYWYRQAAGRGLQLLFYSVGIGQISSEVPQNLSASRPQDRQFILSSKKLLLSDSGFYLCAWSVGVDSSPLHFGNGTRLTVT.

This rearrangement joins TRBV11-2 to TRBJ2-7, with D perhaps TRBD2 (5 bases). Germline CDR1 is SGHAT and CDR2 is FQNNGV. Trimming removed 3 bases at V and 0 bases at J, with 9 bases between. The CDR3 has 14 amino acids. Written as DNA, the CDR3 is TGTGCCAGCAGCTTGTCGGGGAGCTCCTACGAGCAGTACTTC. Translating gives CASSLSGSSYEQYF.

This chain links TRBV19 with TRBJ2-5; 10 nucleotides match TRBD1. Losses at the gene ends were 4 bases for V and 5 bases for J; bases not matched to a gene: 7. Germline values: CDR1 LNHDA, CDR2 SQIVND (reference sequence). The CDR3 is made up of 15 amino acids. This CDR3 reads CASSTGTGDGETQYF. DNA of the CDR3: TGTGCCAGTAGTACCGGGACAGGGGATGGGGAGACCCAGTACTTC.

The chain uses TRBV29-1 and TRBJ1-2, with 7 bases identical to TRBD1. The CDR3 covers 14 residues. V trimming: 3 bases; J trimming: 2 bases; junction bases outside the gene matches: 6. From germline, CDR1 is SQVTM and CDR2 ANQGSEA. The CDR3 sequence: CSVEKGAGNYGYTF. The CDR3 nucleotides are TGCAGCGTTGAGAAGGGGGCAGGGAACTATGGCTACACCTTC.

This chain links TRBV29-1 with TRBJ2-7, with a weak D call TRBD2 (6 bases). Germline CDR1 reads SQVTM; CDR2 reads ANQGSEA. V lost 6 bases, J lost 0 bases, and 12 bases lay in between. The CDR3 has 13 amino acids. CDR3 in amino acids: CSVIADFSYEQYF. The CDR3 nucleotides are TGCAGCGTCATAGCGGATTTCTCCTACGAGCAGTACTTC.

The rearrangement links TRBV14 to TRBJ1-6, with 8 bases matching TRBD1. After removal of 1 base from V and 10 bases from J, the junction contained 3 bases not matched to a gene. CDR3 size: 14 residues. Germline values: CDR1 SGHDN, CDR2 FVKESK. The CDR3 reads CASSQGRGRSPLHF. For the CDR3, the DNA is TGTGCCAGCAGCCAAGGCAGGGGGCGGTCACCCCTCCACTTT.

The CDR3 sequence is CASSHSDNYEQYF. For the CDR3, the DNA is TGCGCCAGCAGCCACAGTGACAACTACGAGCAGTACTTC. V gene TRBV4-1 combines with J gene TRBJ2-7, with unresolved D. CDR1 and CDR2 (germline): MGHRA, YSYEKL. Trimming left V 3 bases short and J 3 bases short, with 9 bases between. CDR3 length equals 13 residues.

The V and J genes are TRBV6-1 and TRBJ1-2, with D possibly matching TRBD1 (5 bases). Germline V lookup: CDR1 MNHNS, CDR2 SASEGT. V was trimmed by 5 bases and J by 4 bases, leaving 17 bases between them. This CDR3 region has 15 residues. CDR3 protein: CASSPMGRAFYGYTF. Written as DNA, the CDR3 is TGTGCCAGCAGTCCTATGGGCAGGGCCTTCTATGGCTACACCTTC.

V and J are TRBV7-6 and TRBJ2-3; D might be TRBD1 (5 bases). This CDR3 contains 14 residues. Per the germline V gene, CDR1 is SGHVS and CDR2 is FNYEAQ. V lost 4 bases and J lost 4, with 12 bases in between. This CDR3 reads CASSYSGKPDTQYF. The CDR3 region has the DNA TGTGCCAGCAGCTATTCAGGGAAGCCAGATACGCAGTATTTT.

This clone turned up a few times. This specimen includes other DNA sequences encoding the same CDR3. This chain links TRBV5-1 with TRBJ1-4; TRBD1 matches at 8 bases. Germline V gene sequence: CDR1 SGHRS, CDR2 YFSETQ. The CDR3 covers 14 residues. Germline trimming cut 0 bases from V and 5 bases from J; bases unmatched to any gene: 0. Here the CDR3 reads CASSLGQGNEKLFF. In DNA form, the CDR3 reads TGCGCCAGCAGCTTGGGACAGGGGAATGAAAAACTGTTTTTT.

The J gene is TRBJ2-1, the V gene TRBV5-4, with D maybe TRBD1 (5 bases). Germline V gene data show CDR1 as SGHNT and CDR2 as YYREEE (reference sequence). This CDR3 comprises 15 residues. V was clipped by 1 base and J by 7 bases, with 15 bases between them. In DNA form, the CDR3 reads TGTGCCAGCAGCTTGTCCCCAGGGCATGAGAATGAGCAGTTCTTC. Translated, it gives CASSLSPGHENEQFF.

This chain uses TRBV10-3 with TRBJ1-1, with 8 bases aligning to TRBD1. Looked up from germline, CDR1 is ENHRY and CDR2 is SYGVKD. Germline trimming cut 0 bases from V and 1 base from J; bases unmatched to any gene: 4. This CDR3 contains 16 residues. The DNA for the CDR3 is TGTGCCATCAGTGAGTCCACAGGGGGAACGAACACTGAAGCTTTCTTT. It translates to CAISESTGGTNTEAFF.